This T cell receptor (beta chain) was sequenced in a study of beta chain features in type 1 diabetes. The study's findings and limits: Reduced insertions and increased deletions marked VDJ junctions in type 1 diabetes patients.

The table lists this clone with a few counts. Its target is not known. What was sequenced were expressed TCRB transcripts, since all of the isolated RNA had been reverse transcribed. An average of about 3.5 million reads was obtained for naive, central memory and regulatory T cell samples. Some clones are missing from TCRdb's copy, which holds only in-frame ones; the method was immunoSEQ multiplex PCR. The table has about 230,000 clones, about 10% seen once. The germline gives CDR1 SEHNR, CDR2 FQNEAQ (reference sequence). The CDR3 totals 15 residues. V shed 5 bases, J shed 4 bases, and the junction held 8 bases outside the gene matches.

The origin of this receptor is a woman aged 18-29 years in good health. The sample taken for sequencing was naive CD4+ T cells from blood. This chain uses TRBV7-9 with TRBJ1-2; TRBD1 matches at 9 bases. The CDR3 loop reads CASSPTGTGPYGYTF. The CDR3 DNA follows: TGTGCCAGCAGCCCTACCGGGACAGGGCCCTATGGCTACACCTTC.